The clone carrying this T cell receptor beta chain has only a few counts. This sample's time point: persistent/refractory GD, antithyroid drugs over 5 years with positive TRAb. Researchers made the TCR library from RNA that was extracted from PBMCs. CDR3-region Arm-PCR and iRepertoire HTBI primers produced the TCR beta libraries. From the multiplex PCR reads, TCRdb called clonotypes with MiXCR, one entry per CDR3 protein. Among 400,000 or so distinct CDR3 sequences, 23% were seen once, and the ten largest hold over 25%. This specimen belongs to a study of regulatory T cells in long-lasting Graves disease. From germline, CDR1 is SGDLS and CDR2 YYNGEE. The CDR3 spans 13 residues. Trimming at V came to 4 bases and at J to 7 bases, leaving 7 bases not matched to a gene.

The chain employs TRBV9 and TRBJ2-7; 8 bases are a match to TRBD2. Sample: peripheral blood mononuclear cells (PBMCs), taken when the disease was refractory, from a patient treated with antithyroid drugs. This clonotype was obtained from a female donor with Graves disease. The CDR3 sequence: CASSLRGGLEQYF. The CDR3 DNA is TGTGCCAGCAGCCTGCGCGGGGGGCTGGAGCAGTACTTC.